The source of this T cell receptor beta chain is a study of human T cells and chemical hapten exposure. Across the study: The study lasted approximately 25 weeks, and patients were dosed weekly with diphenylcyclopropenone on the scalp throughout.

The time point: patch test 1, 2 weeks after DPC sensitization. Treatment meaning: therapeutic diphenylcyclopropenone sensitization with weekly scalp DPC. There are 14 residues in the CDR3. Germline V gene lookup returns CDR1 LGHDT and CDR2 YNNKEL (reference sequence). V was trimmed by 0 bases and J by 4 bases, leaving 9 bases between them. The library gave individual cDNA molecules unique molecular identifiers. TCRdb recomputed calls from the RACE reads with MiXCR, one row per CDR3 protein. The sample consists of tens of thousands of distinct CDR3 sequences, 7% to 8% of them appearing once. Only a few counts were recorded for this clonotype.

The clonotype comes from a woman under 40 with alopecia areata. Some clones in this sample may be carry-over from other donors' samples. This rearrangement joins TRBV3-1 to TRBJ1-2; D ambiguous. The specimen comprised whole blood, sampled in connection with sensitization to the hapten diphenylcyclopropenone (DPC). CDR3 DNA sequence: TGTGCCAGCAGCCAAGATAGCAGGTTCTATGGCTACACCTTC. Translation: CASSQDSRFYGYTF.